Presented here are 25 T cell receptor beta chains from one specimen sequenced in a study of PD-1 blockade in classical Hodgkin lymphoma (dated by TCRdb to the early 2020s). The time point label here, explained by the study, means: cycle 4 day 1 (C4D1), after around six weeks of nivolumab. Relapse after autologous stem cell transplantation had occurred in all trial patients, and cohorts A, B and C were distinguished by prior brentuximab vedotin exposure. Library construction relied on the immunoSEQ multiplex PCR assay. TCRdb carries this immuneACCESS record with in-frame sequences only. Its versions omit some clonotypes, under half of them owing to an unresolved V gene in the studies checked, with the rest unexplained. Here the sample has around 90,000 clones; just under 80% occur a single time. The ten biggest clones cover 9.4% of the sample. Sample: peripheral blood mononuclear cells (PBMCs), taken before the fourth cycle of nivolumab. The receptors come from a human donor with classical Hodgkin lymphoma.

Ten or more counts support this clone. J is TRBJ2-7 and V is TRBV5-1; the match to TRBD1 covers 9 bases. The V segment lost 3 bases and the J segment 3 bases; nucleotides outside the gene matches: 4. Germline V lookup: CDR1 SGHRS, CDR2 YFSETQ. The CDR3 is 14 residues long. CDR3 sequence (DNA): TGCGCCAGCAGCTGGGACAGGGTCTTCTACGAGCAGTACTTC. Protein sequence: CASSWDRVFYEQYF.

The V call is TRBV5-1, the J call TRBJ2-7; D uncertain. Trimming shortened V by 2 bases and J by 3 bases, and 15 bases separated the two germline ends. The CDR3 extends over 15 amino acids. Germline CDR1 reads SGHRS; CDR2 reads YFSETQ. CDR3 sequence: CASSLKPSESYEQYF. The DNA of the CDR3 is TGCGCCAGCAGCTTAAAGCCATCTGAAAGCTACGAGCAGTACTTC.

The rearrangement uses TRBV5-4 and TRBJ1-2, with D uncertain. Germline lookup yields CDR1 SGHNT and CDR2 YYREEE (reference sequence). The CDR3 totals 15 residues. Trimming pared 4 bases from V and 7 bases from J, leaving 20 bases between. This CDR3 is CASSPLDPRSAGYTF. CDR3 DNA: TGTGCCAGCAGCCCACTAGACCCCCGTTCGGCTGGCTACACCTTC.

CDR3 protein: CASSLGQAPDTQYF. The CDR3 bases are TGTGCCAGCAGCTTAGGGCAGGCCCCAGATACGCAGTATTTT. The rearrangement joins TRBV11-3 to TRBJ2-3; D gene ambiguous. Trimming removed 1 base at V and 4 bases at J, with 9 bases between. CDR1 is SGHNT and CDR2 is YENEEA in the germline V gene. CDR3 size: 14 residues. The complete variable domain, with remaining parts taken from reference TRBV11-3 and TRBJ2-3, reads EAGVVQSPRYKIIEKKQPVAFWCNPISGHNTLYWYLQNLGQGPELLIRYENEEAVDDSQLPKDRFSAERLKGVDSTLKIQPAELGDSAVYLCASSLGQAPDTQYFGPGTRLTVL.

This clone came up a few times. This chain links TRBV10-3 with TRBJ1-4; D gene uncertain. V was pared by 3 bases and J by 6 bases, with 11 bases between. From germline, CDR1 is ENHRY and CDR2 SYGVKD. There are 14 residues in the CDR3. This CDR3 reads CAISERSGDEKLFF. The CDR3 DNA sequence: TGTGCCATCAGTGAAAGATCAGGCGATGAAAAACTGTTTTTT.

CDR3 sequence reads: CASSPFGSTVLTDTQYF. CDR3 sequence (DNA): TGCGCCAGCAGCCCGTTTGGGAGTACTGTGTTGACAGATACGCAGTATTTT. The chain couples TRBV4-3 to TRBJ2-3; D is perhaps TRBD2 (5 bases). The CDR3 contains 17 residues. V lost 4 bases to trimming and J lost 3 bases, with 20 bases between them. Germline loops: CDR1 LGHNA, CDR2 YSLEER.

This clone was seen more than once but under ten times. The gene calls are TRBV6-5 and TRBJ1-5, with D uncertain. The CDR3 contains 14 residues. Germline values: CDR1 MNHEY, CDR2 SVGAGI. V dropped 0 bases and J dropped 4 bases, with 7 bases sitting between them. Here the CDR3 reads CASSYSGGNQPQHF. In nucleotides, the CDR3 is TGTGCCAGCAGTTACTCCGGAGGTAATCAGCCCCAGCATTTT.

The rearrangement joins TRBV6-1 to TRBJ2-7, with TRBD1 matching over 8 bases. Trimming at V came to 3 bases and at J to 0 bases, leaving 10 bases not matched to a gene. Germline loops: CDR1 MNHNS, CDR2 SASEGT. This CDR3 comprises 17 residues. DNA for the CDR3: TGTGCCAGCAGTGATGCCCCCGTGGGACAGGACTCCTACGAGCAGTACTTC. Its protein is CASSDAPVGQDSYEQYF.

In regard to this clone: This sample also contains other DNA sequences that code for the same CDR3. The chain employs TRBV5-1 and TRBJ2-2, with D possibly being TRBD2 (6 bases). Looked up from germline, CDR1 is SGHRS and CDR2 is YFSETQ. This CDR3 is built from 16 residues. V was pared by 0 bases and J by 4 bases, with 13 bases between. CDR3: CASSLGSGGFTGELFF. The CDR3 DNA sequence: TGCGCCAGCAGCTTGGGATCAGGAGGGTTCACCGGGGAGCTGTTTTTT.

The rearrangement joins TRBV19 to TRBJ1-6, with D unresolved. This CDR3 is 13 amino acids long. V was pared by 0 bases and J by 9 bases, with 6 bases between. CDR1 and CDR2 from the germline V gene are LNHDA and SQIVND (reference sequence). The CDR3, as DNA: TGTGCCAGTAGTATAGATCTCCGTTCACCCCTCCACTTT. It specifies CASSIDLRSPLHF.

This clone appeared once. CDR3 coding DNA: TGCAGCGTTCTCGGCGGCCATGGAGGTCTGGAGCAGTACTTC. Translation gives CSVLGGHGGLEQYF. The rearrangement joins TRBV29-1 to TRBJ2-7, with D perhaps TRBD2 (5 bases). The germline V and J ends were trimmed by 5 bases and 7 bases, with 21 bases remaining between them. This CDR3 has 14 amino acids. Germline V gives CDR1 SQVTM, CDR2 ANQGSEA.

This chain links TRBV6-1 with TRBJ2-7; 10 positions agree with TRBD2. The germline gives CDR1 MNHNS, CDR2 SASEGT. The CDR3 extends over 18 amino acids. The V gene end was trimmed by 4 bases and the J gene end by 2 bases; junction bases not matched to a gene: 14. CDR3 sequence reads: CASSVSSGRGDFPYEQYF. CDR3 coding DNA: TGTGCCAGCAGTGTTTCCAGCGGGAGGGGGGACTTCCCCTACGAGCAGTACTTC.

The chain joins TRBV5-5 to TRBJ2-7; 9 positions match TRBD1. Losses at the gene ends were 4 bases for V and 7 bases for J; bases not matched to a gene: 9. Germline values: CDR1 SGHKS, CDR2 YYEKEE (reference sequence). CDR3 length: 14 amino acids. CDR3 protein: CASSPQQGAGEQYF. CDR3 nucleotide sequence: TGTGCCAGCAGCCCTCAACAGGGGGCCGGAGAGCAGTACTTC.

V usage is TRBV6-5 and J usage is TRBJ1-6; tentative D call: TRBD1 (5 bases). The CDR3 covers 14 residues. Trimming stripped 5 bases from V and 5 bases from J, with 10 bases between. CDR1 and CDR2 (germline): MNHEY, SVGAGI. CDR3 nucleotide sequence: TGTGCCAGCAGTGTGGGACGGGATAATTCACCCCTCCACTTT. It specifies CASSVGRDNSPLHF.

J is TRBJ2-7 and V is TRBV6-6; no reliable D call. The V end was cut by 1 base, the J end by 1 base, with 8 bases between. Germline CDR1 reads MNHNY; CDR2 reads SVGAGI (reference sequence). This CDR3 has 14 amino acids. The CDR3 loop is CASSYFAISYEQYF. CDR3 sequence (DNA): TGTGCCAGCAGTTACTTCGCCATTTCCTACGAGCAGTACTTC.

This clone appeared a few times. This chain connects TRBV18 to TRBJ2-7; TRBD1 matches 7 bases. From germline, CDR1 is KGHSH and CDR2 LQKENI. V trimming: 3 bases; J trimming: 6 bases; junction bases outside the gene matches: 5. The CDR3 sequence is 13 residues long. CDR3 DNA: TGTGCCAGCTCACCCGGAGGACAGGTCGAGCAGTACTTC. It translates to CASSPGGQVEQYF.

The CDR3 coding sequence is TGTGCCAGCAGTTACTCATATTTGGCAGGGGACACTGAAGCTTTCTTT. This gives the protein CASSYSYLAGDTEAFF. J is TRBJ1-1 and V is TRBV6-6; a possible D gene is TRBD1 (6 bases). Deletions cut 0 bases from V and 3 bases from J, with 14 bases between. The CDR3 is 16 residues long. Per germline, CDR1 MNHNY and CDR2 SVGAGI (reference sequence).

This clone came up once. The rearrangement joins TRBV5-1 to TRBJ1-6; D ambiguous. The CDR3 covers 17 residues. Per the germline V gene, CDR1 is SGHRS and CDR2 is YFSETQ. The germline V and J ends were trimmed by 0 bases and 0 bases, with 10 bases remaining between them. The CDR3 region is CASSLGPPSSYNSPLHF. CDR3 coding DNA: TGCGCCAGCAGCTTGGGACCTCCCAGCTCCTATAATTCACCCCTCCACTTT.

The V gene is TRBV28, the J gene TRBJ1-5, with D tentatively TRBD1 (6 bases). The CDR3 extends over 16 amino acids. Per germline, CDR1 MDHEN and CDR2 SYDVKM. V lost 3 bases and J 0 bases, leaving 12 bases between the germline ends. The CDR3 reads CASSFPQGHSNQPQHF. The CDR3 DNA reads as TGTGCCAGCAGTTTCCCCCAGGGGCATAGCAATCAGCCCCAGCATTTT.

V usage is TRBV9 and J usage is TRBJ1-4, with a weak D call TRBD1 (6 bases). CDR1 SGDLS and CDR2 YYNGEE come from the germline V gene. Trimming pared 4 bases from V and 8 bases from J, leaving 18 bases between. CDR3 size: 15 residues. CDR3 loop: CASSPLGGAREKLFF. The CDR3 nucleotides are TGTGCCAGCAGCCCGTTGGGGGGGGCGCGAGAAAAACTGTTTTTT.

This chain's CDR3 is CAITETLMNTEAFF. The CDR3 nucleotides are TGTGCCATCACCGAGACTCTCATGAACACTGAAGCTTTCTTT. The V and J genes are TRBV10-3 and TRBJ1-1; D gene ambiguous. The CDR3 is 14 residues long. CDR1 is ENHRY, CDR2 SYGVKD, per germline. V lost 7 bases and J lost 0, with 12 bases in between.

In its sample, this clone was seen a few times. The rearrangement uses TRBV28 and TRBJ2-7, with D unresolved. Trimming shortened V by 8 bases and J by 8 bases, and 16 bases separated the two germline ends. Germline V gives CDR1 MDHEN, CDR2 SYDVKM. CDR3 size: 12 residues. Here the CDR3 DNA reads TGTGCCAGCCGGTCTAGTCCTCGAAAGCAGTACTTC. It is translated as CASRSSPRKQYF.

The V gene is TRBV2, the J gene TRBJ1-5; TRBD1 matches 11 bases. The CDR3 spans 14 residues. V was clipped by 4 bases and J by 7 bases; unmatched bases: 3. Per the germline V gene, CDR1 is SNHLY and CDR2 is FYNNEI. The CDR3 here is CASSGGQGDQPQHF. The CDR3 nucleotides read TGTGCCAGCAGTGGGGGACAGGGGGACCAGCCCCAGCATTTT.

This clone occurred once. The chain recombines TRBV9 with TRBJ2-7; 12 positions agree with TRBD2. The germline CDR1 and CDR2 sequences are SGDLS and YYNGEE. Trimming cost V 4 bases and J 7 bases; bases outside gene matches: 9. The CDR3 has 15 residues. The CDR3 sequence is CASSPRTSGEGEQYF. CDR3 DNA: TGTGCCAGCAGCCCCCGGACTAGCGGGGAAGGAGAGCAGTACTTC.

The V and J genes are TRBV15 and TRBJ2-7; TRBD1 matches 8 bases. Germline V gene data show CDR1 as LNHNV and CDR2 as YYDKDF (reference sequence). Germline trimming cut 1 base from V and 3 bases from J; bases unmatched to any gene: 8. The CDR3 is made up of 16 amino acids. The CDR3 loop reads CATSRGPGQDRYEQYF. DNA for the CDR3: TGTGCCACCAGCAGAGGACCGGGACAGGATCGCTACGAGCAGTACTTC.